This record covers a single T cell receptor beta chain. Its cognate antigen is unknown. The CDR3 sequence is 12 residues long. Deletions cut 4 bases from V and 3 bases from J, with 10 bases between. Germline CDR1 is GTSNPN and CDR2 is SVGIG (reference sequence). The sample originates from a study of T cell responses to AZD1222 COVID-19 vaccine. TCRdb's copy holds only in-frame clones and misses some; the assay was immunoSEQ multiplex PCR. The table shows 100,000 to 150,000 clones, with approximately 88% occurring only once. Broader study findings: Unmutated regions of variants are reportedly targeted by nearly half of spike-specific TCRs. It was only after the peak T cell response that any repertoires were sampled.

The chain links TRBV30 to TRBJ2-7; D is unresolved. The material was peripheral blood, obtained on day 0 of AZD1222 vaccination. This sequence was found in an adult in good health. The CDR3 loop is CAWISLGYEQYF. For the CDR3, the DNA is TGTGCCTGGATTAGCCTTGGCTACGAGCAGTACTTC.